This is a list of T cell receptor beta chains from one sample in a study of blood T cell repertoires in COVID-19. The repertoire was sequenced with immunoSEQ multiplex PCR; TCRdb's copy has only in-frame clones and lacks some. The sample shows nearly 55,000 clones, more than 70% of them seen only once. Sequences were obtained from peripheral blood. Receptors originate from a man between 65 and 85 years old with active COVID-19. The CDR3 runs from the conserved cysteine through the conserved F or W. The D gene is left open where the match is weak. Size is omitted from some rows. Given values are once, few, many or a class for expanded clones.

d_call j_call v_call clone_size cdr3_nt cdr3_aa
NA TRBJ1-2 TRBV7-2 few TGTGCCAGCAGCACACCGGACAGCCGCGGGGGCTACACCTTC CASSTPDSRGGYTF
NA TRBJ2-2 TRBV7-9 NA TGTGCCAGCAGCTTTCCGCCCATGGAGACCGACACCGGGGAGCTGTTTTTT CASSFPPMETDTGELFF
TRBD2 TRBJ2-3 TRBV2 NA TGTGCCAGCAGTGAAGCGGAACTAGCGGGGCTCACAGATACGCAGTATTTT CASSEAELAGLTDTQYF
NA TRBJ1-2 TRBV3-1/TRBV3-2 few TGTGCCAGCAGCCAAGATGAGTATGGCTACACCTTC CASSQDEYGYTF
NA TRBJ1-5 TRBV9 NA TGTGCCAGCAGCCCTCAGCCTAGTCAGCCCCAGCATTTT CASSPQPSQPQHF
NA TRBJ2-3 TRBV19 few TGTGCCAGTAGTATAGATGGGGCCGGCACAGATACGCAGTATTTT CASSIDGAGTDTQYF
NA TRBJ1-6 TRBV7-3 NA TGTGCCAGCAGCTTAACCAGGGCCGGGAATTCACCCCTCCACTTT CASSLTRAGNSPLHF
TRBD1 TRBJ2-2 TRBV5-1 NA TGCGCCAGCAGCCGGGACAGGGTAGGCGGGGAGCTGTTTTTT CASSRDRVGGELFF
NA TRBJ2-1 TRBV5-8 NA TGTGCCAGCAGCTTGGAAGCGTATTCCTACAATGAGCAGTTCTTC CASSLEAYSYNEQFF
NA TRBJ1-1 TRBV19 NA TGTGCCAGTAGTATAAGAGGGAACACTGAAGCTTTCTTT CASSIRGNTEAFF
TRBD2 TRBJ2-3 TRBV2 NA TGTGCCAGCACCGAGACTAGCGTGGCAGATACGCAGTATTTT CASTETSVADTQYF
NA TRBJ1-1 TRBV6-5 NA TGTGCCAGCAGTTCCTCGGGGGGGTCCACTGAAGCTTTCTTT CASSSSGGSTEAFF
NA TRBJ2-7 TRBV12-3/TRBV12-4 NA TGTGCCAGCAGGGCCAGGGCGGGGTACGAGCAGTACTTC CASRARAGYEQYF
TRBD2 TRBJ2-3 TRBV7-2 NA TGTGCCAGCAGCTCCCGCGGGGCGGGAGGTGGAGATACGCAGTATTTT CASSSRGAGGGDTQYF
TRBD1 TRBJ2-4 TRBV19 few TGTGCCAGTGCCCCGGGACAGGGGGCCAGAGAGTACTTC CASAPGQGAREYF
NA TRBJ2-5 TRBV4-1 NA TGCGCCAGCAGCCATGTCCCTCCAGGGGAGACCCAGTACTTC CASSHVPPGETQYF
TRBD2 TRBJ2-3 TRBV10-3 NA TGTGCCATCGAGTCCGGCGGGGGGGCGACAGATACGCAGTATTTT CAIESGGGATDTQYF
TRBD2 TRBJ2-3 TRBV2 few TGTGCCAGCAGCGCCATGGGACTAGCGGGGGCCCGTGGTTCCTCCACAGATACGCAGTATTTT CASSAMGLAGARGSSTDTQYF
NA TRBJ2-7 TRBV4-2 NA TGTGCCAGCAGCCAAGATCCGCAGTATGGCGAGCAGTACTTC CASSQDPQYGEQYF
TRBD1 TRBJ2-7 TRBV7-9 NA TGTGCCAGCAGCTCCAGGACAGGGGGCGAGCAGTACTTC CASSSRTGGEQYF
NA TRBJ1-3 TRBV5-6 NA TGTGCCAGCAGCTCGCGAGTGGGAAACACCATATATTTT CASSSRVGNTIYF
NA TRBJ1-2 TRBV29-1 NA TGCAGCGTTAGCGTGAGCTATGGCTACACCTTC CSVSVSYGYTF
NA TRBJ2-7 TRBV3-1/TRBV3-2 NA TGTGCCAGCAGCCAAGCCTCCCTAGGTCAGTACTTC CASSQASLGQYF
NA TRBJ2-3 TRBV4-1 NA TGCGCCAGCAGCCAAGACTACCCTACGAGTGATACGCAGTATTTT CASSQDYPTSDTQYF
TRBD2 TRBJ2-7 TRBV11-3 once TGTGCCAGCAGCTTTGGGGGGGCCTACGAGCAGTACTTC CASSFGGAYEQYF
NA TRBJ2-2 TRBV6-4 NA TGTGCCAGCAGTGAGCTAGCCGACGCCGGGGAGCTGTTTTTT CASSELADAGELFF
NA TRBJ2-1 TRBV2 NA TGTGCCAGCAGTGTTAACAGTCCCTACAATGAGCAGTTCTTC CASSVNSPYNEQFF
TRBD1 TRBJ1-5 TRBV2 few TGTGCCAGCAGTGTTCCTACAGGGGGCTTTCAGAGCAATCAGCCCCAGCATTTT CASSVPTGGFQSNQPQHF
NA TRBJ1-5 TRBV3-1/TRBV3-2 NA TGTGCCAGCAGCCAAGGGGCAGGGCCGGGCCGGCCCCAGCATTTT CASSQGAGPGRPQHF
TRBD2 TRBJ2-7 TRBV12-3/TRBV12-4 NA TGTGCCAGCAGTCCAGGAGGGGAGGGATCGCACTTC CASSPGGEGSHF
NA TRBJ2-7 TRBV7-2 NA TGTGCCAGCAGCCGGGACAAGAGCTCCTACGAGCAGTACTTC CASSRDKSSYEQYF
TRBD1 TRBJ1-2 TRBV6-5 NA TGTGCCAGCAGTAGTCAGGGGGACTATGGCTACACCTTC CASSSQGDYGYTF
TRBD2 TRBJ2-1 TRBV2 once TGTGCCAGCAGTGAAAAGCGGGGGCCGGGTGAGCAGTTCTTC CASSEKRGPGEQFF
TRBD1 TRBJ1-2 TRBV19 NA TGTGCCAGTAGACCAGGCCCGGACAGGGGCTATGGCTACACCTTC CASRPGPDRGYGYTF
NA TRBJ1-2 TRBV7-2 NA TGTGCCAGCAGCCAACCACAGGGTGGCTACACCTTC CASSQPQGGYTF
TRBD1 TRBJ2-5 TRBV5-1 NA TGCGCCAGCAGCCTCACAGGGGAGGAGACCCAGTACTTC CASSLTGEETQYF
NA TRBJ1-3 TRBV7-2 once TGTGCCAGCAGTTTCCTCGGACAGTCTGGAAACACCATATATTTT CASSFLGQSGNTIYF
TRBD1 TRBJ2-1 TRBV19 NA TGTGCCAGTAGGGCTAGGACAGGGGCCTACAATGAGCAGTTCTTC CASRARTGAYNEQFF
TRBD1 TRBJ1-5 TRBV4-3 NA TGCGCCAGCAGCCAAGGGACAGGGAATCAGCCCCAGCATTTT CASSQGTGNQPQHF
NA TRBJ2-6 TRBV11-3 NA TGTGCCAGCAGCTTGGAGACCGGGGCCAACGTCCTGACTTTC CASSLETGANVLTF
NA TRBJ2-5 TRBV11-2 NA TGTGCCAGCAGCTTGGGCCCAGCGGTCCAAGAGACCCAGTACTTC CASSLGPAVQETQYF
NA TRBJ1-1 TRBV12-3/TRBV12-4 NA TGTGCCAGCAGTTTCGGCACTGAAGCTTTCTTT CASSFGTEAFF
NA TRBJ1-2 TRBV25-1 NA TGTGCCAGCAGTGAATCCCGGGTGCCGTATGGCTACACCTTC CASSESRVPYGYTF
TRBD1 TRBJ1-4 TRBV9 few TGTGCCAGCAGCGTAGCAGGACAGGGAGGGAAACTGTTTTTT CASSVAGQGGKLFF
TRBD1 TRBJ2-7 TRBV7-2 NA TGTGCCAGCAGCCTAGATCTACGGACAGGTTCCGAGCAGTACTTC CASSLDLRTGSEQYF
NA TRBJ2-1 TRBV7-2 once TGTGCCAGCAGCTTAGCCGGACAGTTCTACAATGAGCAGTTCTTC CASSLAGQFYNEQFF
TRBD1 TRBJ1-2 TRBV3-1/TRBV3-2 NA TGTGCCAGCAGCCTTGGGACAGGGGTATTCTATGGCTACACCTTC CASSLGTGVFYGYTF
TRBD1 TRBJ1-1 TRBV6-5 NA TGTGCCAGCAGGGGTGGACAGGGGGCGATTTGGGCTTTCTTT CASRGGQGAIWAFF
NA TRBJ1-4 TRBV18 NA TGTGCCAGCTCCCTTGTAAGAGGGTTTGAGGAAAAACTGTTTTTT CASSLVRGFEEKLFF
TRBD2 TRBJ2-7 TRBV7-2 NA TGTGCCAGCAGCATGACTAGCGGGTTGGACGAGCAGTACTTC CASSMTSGLDEQYF
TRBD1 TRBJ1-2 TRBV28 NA TGTGCCAGCAGTTCTAGGGGACAGGGGAACTATGGCTACACCTTC CASSSRGQGNYGYTF
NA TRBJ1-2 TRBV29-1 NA TGCAGCGTTGAAGAGGCCGGGGTTCGCTACACCTTC CSVEEAGVRYTF
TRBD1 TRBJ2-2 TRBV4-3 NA TGCGCCAGCAGCCAAGAGGGACAGGGTGATACCGGGGAGCTGTTTTTT CASSQEGQGDTGELFF
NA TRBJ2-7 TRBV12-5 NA TGTGCTAGTGGTTTGGAAGACACGAACCAGTACTTC CASGLEDTNQYF